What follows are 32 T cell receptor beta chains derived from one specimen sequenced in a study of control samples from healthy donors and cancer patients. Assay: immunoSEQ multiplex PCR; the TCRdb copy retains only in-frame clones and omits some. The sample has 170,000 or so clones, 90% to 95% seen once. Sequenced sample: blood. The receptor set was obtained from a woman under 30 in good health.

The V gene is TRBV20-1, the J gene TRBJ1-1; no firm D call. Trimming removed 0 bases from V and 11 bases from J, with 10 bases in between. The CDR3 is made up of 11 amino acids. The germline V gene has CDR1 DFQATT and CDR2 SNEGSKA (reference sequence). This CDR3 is CSAREGRTAFF. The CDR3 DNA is TGCAGTGCTAGAGAAGGGAGAACTGCTTTCTTT.

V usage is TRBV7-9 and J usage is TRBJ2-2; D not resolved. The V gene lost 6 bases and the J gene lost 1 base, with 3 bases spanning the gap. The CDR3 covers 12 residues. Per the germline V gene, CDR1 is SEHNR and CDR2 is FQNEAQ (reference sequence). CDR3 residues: CASSLNTGELFF. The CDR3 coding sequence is TGTGCCAGCAGTTTGAACACCGGGGAGCTGTTTTTT.

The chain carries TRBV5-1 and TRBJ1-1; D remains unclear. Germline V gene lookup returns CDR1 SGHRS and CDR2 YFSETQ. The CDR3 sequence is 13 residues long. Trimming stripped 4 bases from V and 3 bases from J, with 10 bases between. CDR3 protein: CASSLGSHTEAFF. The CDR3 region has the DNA TGCGCCAGCAGCCTAGGGTCCCACACTGAAGCTTTCTTT.

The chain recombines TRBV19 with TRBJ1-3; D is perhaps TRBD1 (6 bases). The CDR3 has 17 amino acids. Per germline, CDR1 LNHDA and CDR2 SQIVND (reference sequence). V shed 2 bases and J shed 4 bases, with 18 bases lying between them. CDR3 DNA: TGTGCCAGTAGTATATTCGGCGGGGGGACATTGGGAAACACCATATATTTT. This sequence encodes CASSIFGGGTLGNTIYF.

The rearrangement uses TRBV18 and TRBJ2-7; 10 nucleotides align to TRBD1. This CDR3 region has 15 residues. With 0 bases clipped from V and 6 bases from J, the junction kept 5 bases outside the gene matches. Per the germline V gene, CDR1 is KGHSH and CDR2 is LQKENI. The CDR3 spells CASSPPGQGSREQYF. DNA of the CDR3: TGTGCCAGCTCACCACCGGGACAGGGGTCGCGCGAGCAGTACTTC.

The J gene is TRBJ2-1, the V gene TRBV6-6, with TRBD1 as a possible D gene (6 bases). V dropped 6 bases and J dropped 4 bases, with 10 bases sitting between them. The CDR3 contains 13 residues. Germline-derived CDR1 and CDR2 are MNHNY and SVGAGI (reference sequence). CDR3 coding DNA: TGTGCCAGCAGGGCCGGACAGTACAATGAGCAGTTCTTC. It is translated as CASRAGQYNEQFF.

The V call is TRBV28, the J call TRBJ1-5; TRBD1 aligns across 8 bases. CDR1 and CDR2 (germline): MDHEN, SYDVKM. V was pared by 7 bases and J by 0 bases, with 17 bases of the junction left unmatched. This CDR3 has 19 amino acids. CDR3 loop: CASNFRGRTGLYSNQPQHF. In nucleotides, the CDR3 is TGTGCCAGCAATTTTCGAGGAAGGACAGGGCTATATAGCAATCAGCCCCAGCATTTT.

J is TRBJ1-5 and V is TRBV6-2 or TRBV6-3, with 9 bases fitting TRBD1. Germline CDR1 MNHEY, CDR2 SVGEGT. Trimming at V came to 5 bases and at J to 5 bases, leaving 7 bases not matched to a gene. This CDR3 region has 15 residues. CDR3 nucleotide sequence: TGTGCCAGCAGTCTACAGGGGGCTTTGGATCAGCCCCAGCATTTT. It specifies CASSLQGALDQPQHF.

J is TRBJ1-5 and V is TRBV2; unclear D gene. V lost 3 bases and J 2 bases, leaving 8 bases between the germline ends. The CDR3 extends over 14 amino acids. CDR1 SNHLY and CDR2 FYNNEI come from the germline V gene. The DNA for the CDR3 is TGTGCCAGCAGTGAGTGGTCGGGCAATCAGCCCCAGCATTTT. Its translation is CASSEWSGNQPQHF. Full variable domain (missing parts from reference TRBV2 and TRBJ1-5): EPEVTQTPSHQVTQMGQEVILRCVPISNHLYFYWYRQILGQKVEFLVSFYNNEISEKSEIFDDQFSVERPDGSNFTLKIRSTKLEDSAMYFCASSEWSGNQPQHFGDGTRLSIL.

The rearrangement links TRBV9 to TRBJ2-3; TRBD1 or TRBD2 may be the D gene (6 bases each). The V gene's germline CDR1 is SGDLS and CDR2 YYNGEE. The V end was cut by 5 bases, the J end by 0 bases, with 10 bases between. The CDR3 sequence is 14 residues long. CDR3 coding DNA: TGTGCCAGCAGTAGAGGGGGGAGCACAGATACGCAGTATTTT. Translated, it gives CASSRGGSTDTQYF.

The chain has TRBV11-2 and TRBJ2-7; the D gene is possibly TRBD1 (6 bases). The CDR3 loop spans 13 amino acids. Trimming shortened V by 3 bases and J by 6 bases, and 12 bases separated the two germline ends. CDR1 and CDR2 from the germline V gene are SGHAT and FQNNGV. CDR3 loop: CASSLVVGGEQYF. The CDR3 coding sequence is TGTGCCAGCAGCTTGGTAGTAGGGGGCGAGCAGTACTTC.

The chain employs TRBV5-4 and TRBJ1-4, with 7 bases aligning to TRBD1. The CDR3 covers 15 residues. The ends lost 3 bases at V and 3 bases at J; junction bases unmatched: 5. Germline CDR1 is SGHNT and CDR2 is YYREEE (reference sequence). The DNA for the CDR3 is TGTGCCAGCAGCTCGGGGACAGACCCTAATGAAAAACTGTTTTTT. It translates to CASSSGTDPNEKLFF.

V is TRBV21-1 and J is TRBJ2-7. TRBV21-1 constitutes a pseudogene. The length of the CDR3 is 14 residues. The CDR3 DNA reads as TGTGCCAGCAGGACCGGGCTTAGCCCCTACGAGCAGTACTTC. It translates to CASRTGLSPYEQYF.

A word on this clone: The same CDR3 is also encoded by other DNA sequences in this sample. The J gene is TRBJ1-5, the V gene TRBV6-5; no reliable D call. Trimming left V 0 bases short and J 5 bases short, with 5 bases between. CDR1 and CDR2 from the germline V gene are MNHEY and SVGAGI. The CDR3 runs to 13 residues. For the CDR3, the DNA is TGTGCCAGCAGTTACTCGGGCTATCAGCCCCAGCATTTT. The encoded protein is CASSYSGYQPQHF.

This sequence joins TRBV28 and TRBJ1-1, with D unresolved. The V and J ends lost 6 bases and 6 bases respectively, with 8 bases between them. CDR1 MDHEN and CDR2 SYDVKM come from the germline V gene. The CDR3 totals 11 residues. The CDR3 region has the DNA TGTGCCAGCAGCGTGTTCGCTGAAGCTTTCTTT. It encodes CASSVFAEAFF.

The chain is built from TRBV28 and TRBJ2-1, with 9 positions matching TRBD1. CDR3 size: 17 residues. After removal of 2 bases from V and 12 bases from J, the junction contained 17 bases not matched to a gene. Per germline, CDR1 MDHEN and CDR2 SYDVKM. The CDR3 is CASSLGTKGTGNSVQFF. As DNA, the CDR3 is TGTGCCAGCAGTTTAGGGACAAAGGGGACAGGGAATAGTGTGCAGTTCTTC.

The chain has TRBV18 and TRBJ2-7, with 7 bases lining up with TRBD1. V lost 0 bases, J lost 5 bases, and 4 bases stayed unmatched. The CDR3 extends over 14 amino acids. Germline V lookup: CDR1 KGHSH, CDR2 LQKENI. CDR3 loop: CASSPPQGNHEQYF. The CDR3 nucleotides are TGTGCCAGCTCACCACCACAGGGGAATCACGAGCAGTACTTC.

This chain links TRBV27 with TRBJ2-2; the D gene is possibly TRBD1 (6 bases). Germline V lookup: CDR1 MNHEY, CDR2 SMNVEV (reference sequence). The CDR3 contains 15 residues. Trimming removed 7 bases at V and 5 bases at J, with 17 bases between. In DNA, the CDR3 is TGTGCCAGCATGAGGGGCCAGGGGAAGACCGGGGAGCTGTTTTTT. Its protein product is CASMRGQGKTGELFF.

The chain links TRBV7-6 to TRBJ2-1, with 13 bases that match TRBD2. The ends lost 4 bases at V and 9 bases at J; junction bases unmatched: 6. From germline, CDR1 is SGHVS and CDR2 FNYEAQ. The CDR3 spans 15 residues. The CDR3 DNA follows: TGTGCCAGCAGCTCTACTAGCGGGGGGGCCGGTGAGCAGTTCTTC. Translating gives CASSSTSGGAGEQFF. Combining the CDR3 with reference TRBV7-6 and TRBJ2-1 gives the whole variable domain GAGVSQSPRYKVTKRGQDVALRCDPISGHVSLYWYRQALGQGPEFLTYFNYEAQQDKSGLPNDRFSAERPEGSISTLTIQRTEQRDSAMYRCASSSTSGGAGEQFFGPGTRLTVL.

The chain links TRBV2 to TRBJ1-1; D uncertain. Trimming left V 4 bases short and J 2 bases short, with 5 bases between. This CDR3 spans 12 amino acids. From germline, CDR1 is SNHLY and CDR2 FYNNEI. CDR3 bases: TGTGCCAGCAGTGTGGGCAACACTGAAGCTTTCTTT. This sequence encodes CASSVGNTEAFF. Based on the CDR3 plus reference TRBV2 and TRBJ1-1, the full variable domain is EPEVTQTPSHQVTQMGQEVILRCVPISNHLYFYWYRQILGQKVEFLVSFYNNEISEKSEIFDDQFSVERPDGSNFTLKIRSTKLEDSAMYFCASSVGNTEAFFGQGTRLTVV.

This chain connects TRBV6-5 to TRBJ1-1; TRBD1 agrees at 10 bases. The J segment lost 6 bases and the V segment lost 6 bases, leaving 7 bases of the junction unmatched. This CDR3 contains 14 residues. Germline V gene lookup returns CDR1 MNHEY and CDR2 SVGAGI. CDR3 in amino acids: CASRRQGAHPEAFF. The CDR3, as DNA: TGTGCCAGCAGAAGACAGGGGGCGCACCCTGAAGCTTTCTTT.

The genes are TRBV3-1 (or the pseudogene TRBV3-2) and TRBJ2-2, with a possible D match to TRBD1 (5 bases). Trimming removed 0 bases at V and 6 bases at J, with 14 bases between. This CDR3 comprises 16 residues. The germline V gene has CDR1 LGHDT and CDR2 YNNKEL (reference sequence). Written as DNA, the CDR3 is TGTGCCAGCAGCCAAGATGGGGCTCTTTGGGCCGGGGAGCTGTTTTTT. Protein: CASSQDGALWAGELFF.

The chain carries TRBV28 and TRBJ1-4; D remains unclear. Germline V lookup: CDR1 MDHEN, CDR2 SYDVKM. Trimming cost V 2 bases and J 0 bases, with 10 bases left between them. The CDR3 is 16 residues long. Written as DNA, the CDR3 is TGTGCCAGCAGTTTAGTCGGGATTGCAACTAATGAAAAACTGTTTTTT. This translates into CASSLVGIATNEKLFF.

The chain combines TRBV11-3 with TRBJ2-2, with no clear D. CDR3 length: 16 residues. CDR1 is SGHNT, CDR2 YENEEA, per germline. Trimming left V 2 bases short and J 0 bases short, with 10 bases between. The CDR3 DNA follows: TGTGCCAGCAGCTTATACGGGCTTGCGAACACCGGGGAGCTGTTTTTT. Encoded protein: CASSLYGLANTGELFF.

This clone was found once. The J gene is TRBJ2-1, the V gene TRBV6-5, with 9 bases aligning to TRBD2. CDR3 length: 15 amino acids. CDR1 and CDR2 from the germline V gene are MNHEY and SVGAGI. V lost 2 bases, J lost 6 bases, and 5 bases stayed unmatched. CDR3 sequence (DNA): TGTGCCAGCAGTTACGATAGCGGGAGTTCCAATGAGCAGTTCTTC. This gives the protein CASSYDSGSSNEQFF.

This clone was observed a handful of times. The CDR3 DNA reads TGTGCCAGTAATCGGACACCACCCAGGGATCAGCCCCAGCATTTT. Translation gives CASNRTPPRDQPQHF. The chain links TRBV19 to TRBJ1-5; a weak D match, TRBD1 (5 bases). CDR3 size: 15 residues. V was pared by 7 bases and J by 5 bases, with 18 bases between. CDR1 LNHDA and CDR2 SQIVND come from the germline V gene (reference sequence).

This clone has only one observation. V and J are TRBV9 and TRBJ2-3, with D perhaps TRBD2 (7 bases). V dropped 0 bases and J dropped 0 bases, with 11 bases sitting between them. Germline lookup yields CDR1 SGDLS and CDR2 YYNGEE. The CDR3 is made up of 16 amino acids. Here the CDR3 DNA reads TGTGCCAGCAGCGTAGACGGGGGGCCTAGCACAGATACGCAGTATTTT. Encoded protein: CASSVDGGPSTDTQYF.

CDR3 sequence reads: CASSAQLGQGGSYTF. Here the CDR3 DNA reads TGTGCCAGCAGCGCACAACTTGGTCAGGGGGGTAGCTACACCTTC. The chain is built from TRBV28 and TRBJ1-2, with TRBD1 matching 7 bases. With 6 bases clipped from V and 9 bases from J, the junction kept 16 bases outside the gene matches. CDR1 and CDR2 (germline): MDHEN, SYDVKM. The CDR3 extends over 15 amino acids.

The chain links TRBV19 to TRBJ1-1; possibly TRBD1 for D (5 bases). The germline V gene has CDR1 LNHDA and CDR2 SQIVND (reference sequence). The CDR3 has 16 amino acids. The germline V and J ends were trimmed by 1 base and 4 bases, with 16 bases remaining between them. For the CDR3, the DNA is TGTGCCAGTAGTATAGGGGTTTCGGGGGGGTTCACTGAAGCTTTCTTT. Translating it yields CASSIGVSGGFTEAFF. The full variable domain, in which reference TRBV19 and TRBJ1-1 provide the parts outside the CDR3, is DGGITQSPKYLFRKEGQNVTLSCEQNLNHDAMYWYRQDPGQGLRLIYYSQIVNDFQKGDIAEGYSVSREKKESFPLTVTSAQKNPTAFYLCASSIGVSGGFTEAFFGQGTRLTVV.

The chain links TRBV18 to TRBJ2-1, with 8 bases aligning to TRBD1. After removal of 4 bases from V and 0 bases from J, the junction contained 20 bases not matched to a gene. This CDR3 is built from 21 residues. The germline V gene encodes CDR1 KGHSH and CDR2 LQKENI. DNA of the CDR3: TGTGCCAGCTCACTTAGACTAATAGACAGGGGTCGCGTCGGCTCCTACAATGAGCAGTTCTTC. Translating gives CASSLRLIDRGRVGSYNEQFF.

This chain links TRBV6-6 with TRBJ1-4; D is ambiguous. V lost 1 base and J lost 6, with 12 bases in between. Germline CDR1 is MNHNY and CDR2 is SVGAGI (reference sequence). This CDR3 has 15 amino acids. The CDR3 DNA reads TGTGCCAGCAGTTACTTCCAGAGGAAAGATGAAAAACTGTTTTTT. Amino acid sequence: CASSYFQRKDEKLFF.

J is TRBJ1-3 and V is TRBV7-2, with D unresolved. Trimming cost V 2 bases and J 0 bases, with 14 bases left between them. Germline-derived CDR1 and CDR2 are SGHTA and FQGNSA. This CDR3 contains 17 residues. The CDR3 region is CASSLFAPTFSGNTIYF. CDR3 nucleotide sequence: TGTGCCAGCAGCTTATTTGCCCCCACATTCTCTGGAAACACCATATATTTT.